Given below is one T cell receptor beta chain in context. The sample is drawn from a study of T cell changes during pregnancy in multiple sclerosis. This CDR3 has 22 residues. With 8 bases clipped from V and 6 bases from J, the junction kept 31 bases outside the gene matches. Per the germline V gene, CDR1 is LNHDA and CDR2 is SQIVND (reference sequence). Method: immunoSEQ multiplex PCR; TCRdb's copy keeps in-frame clones and lacks some. The sample yields approximately 69,000 clones, 90% to 95% seen once. This specimen was peripheral blood, taken in the third trimester of pregnancy. The rearrangement joins TRBV19 to TRBJ2-2; 9 bases are shared with TRBD1. This TCR came from a female donor with multiple sclerosis, enrolled in a pregnancy study. CDR3 in amino acids: CASGTLPIWTGVVEYGAGELFF. The CDR3 DNA reads TGTGCCAGTGGGACCCTCCCAATCTGGACAGGGGTTGTGGAATATGGAGCCGGGGAGCTGTTTTTT.